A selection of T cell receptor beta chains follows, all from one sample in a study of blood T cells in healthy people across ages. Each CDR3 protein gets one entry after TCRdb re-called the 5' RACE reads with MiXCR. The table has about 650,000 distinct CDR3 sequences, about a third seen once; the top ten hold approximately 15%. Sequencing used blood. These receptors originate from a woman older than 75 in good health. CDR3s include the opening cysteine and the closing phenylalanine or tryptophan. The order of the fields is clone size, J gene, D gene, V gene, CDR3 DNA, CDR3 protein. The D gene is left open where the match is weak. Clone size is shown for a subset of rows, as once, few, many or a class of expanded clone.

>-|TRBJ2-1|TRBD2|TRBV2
TGTGCCAGGGGGGGGGTACAGGTCCAGCACAATGAGCAGTTCTTC
CARGGVQVQHNEQFF
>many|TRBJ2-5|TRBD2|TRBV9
TGTGCCAGCAGCGTAGCTAGCGGGGTGGAGGAGACCCAGTACTTC
CASSVASGVEETQYF
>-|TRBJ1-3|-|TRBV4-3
TGCGCCAGCAGCCAGGCACAGGGAGCTGGAAACACCATATATTTT
CASSQAQGAGNTIYF
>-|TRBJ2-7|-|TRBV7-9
TGTGCCAACAGTGGGCCCTTAAGGTCCTACGAGCAGTACTTC
CANSGPLRSYEQYF
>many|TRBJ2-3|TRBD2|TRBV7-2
TGTGCCAGCAGCCTAAATAGCGGGGGGGCAAAAGATACGCAGTATTTT
CASSLNSGGAKDTQYF
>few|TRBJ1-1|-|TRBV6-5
TGTGCCAGCAGTTACTTTAGGGGGAACACTGAAGCTTTCTTT
CASSYFRGNTEAFF
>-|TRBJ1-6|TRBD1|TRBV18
TGTGCCAGCTCATTATCGACAGGGCAAAGGAATTCACCCCTCCACTTT
CASSLSTGQRNSPLHF
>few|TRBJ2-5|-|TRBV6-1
TGTGCCAGCAGTGATTTACGGGCTAAGCACAATGAGCAGTACTTC
CASSDLRAKHNEQYF
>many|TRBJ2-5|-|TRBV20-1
TGCAGTGCTAGTCACGGGGGTTGGGAAGAGACCCAGTACTTC
CSASHGGWEETQYF
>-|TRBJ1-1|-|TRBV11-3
TGTGCCAGCGCTTTAAGCACTGAAGCTTTCTTT
CASALSTEAFF
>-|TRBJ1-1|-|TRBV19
TGTGCCAGTAGTACCAGGGGCTTTGAAGCTTTCTTT
CASSTRGFEAFF
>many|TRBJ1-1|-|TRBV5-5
TGTGCCAGCAGCCCCGGGGCCGGGGAAGCTTTCTTT
CASSPGAGEAFF
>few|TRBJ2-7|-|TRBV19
TGTGCCAGTAGTAGTTTATCCGCAACCCAGTACTTC
CASSSLSATQYF
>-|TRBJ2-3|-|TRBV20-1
TGCAGTGCTAGAGGGGCCAGGGGAAGCATGGATACGCAGTATTTT
CSARGARGSMDTQYF
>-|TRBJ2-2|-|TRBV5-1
TGCGCCAGCGGTTTGCGCACTTGGGACACCGGGGAGCTGTTTTTT
CASGLRTWDTGELFF
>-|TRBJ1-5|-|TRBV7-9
TGTGCCAGCAGCTTTACCCCAGAAACCCAGCATTTT
CASSFTPETQHF
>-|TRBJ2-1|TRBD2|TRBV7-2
TGTGCCAGCAGCTTAGAAGGGACTAGCGGATACAATGAGCAGTTCTTC
CASSLEGTSGYNEQFF